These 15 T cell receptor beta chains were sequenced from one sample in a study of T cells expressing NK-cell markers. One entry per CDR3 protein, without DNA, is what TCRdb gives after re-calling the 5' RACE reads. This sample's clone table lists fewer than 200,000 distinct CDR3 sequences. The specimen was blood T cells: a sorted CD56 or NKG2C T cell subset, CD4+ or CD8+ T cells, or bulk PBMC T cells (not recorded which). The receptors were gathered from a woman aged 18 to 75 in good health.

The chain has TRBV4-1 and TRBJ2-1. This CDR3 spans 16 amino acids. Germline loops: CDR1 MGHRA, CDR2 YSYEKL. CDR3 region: CASRGLSTSSYNEQFF.

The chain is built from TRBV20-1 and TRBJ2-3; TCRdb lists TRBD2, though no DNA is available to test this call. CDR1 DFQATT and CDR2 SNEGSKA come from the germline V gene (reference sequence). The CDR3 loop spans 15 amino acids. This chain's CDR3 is CSAPNSGRGTDTQYF.

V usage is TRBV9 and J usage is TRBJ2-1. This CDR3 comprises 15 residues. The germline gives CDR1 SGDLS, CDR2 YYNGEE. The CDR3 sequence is CASSVGALAHNEQFF.

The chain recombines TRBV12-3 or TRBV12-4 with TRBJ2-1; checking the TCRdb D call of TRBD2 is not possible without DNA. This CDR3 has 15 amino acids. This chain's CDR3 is CASNKQRGRYNEQFF.

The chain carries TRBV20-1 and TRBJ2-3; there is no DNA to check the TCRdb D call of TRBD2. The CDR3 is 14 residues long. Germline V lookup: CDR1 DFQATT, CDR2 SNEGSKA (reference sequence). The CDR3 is CSARASGGANTQYF.

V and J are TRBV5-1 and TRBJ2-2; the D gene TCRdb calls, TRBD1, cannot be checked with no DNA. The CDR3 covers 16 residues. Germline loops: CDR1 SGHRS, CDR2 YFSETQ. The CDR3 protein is CASRIPGDINTGELFF.

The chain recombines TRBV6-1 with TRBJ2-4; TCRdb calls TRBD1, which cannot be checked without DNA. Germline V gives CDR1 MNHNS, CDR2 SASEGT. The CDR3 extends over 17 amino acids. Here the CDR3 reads CASSPGGATLAKNIQYF.

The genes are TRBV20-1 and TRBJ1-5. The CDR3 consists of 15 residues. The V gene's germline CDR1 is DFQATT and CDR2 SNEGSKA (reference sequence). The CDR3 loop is CSARDQVGFNQPQHF.

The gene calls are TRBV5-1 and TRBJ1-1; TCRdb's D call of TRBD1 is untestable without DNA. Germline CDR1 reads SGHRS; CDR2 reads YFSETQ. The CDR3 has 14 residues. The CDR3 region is CASSPTWVGTEAFF.

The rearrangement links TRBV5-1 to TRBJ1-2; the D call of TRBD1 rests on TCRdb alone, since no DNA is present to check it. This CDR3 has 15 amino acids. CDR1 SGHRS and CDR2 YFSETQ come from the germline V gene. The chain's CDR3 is CASSLVQTGGYGYTF.

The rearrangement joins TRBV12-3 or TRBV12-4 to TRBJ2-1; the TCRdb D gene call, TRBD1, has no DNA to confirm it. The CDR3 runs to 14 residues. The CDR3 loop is CASRSRDTYNEQFF.

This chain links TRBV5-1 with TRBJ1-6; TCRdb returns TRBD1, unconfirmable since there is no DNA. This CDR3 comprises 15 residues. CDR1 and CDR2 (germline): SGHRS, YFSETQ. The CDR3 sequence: CASSSTLGGDSPLHF.

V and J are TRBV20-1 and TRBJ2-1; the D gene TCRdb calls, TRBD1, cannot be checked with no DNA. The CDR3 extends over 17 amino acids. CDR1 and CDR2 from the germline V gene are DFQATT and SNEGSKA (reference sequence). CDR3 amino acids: CSAIDTAGARHYNEQFF.

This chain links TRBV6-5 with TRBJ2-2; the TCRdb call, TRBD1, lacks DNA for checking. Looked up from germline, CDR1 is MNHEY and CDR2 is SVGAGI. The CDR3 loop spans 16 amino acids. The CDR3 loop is CASSYTTRGTPGELFF.

The CDR3 sequence: CSARALQSEKLFF. This chain links TRBV20-1 with TRBJ1-4. The CDR3 extends over 13 amino acids. Germline CDR1 is DFQATT and CDR2 is SNEGSKA (reference sequence).